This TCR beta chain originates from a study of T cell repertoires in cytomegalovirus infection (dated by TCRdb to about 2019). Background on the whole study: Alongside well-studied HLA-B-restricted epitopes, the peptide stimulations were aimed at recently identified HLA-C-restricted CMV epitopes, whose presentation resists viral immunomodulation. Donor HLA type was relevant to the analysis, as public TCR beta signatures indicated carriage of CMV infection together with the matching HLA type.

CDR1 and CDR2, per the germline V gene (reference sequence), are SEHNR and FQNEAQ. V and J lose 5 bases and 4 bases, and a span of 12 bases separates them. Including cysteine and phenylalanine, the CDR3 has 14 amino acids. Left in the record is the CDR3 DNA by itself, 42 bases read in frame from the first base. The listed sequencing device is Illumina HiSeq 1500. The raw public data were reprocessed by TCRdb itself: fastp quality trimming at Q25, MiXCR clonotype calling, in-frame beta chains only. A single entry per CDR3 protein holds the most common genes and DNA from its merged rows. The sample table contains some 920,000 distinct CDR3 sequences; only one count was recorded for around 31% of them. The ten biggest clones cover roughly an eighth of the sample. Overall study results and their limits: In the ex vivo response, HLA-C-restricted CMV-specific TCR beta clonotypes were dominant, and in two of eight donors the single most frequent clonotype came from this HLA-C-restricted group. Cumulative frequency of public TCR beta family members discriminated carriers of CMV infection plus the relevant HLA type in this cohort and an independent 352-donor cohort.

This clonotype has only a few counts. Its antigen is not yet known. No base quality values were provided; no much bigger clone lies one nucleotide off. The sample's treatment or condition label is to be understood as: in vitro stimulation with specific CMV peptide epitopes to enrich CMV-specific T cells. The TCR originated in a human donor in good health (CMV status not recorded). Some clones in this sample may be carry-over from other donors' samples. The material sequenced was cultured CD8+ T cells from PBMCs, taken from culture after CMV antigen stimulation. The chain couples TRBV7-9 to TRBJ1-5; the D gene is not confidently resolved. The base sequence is TGTGCCAGCAGCCCCGTAAACAGAAATCAGCCCCAGCATTTT. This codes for CASSPVNRNQPQHF.